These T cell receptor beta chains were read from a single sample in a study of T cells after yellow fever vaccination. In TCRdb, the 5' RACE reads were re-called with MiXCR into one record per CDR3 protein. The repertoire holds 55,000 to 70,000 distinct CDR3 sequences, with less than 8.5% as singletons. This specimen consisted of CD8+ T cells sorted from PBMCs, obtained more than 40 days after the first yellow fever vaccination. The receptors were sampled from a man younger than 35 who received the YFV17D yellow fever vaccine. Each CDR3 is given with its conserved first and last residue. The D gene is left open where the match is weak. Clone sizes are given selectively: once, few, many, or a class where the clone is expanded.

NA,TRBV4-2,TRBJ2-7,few,TGTGCCAGCAGCCAAGTTTGGGGGGCATCCTACGAGCAGTACTTC,CASSQVWGASYEQYF
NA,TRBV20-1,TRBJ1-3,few,TGCAGTGCTAGAGCCAGGGGCTCTGGAAACACCATATATTTT,CSARARGSGNTIYF
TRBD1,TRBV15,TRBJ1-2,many,TGTGCCACCAGCAGAGAGGACAGGGAATACTATGGCTACACCTTC,CATSREDREYYGYTF
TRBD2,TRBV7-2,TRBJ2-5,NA,TGTGCCAGCAGCTCGGGACTAGCGGGGGGCCAAGAGACCCAGTACTTC,CASSSGLAGGQETQYF
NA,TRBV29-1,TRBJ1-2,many,TGCAGCGTTGAGAAGGAGGGGGGATATGGCTACACCTTC,CSVEKEGGYGYTF
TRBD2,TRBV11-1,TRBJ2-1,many,TGTGCCAGCAGCTTCGGTAGCGGGGGGGCAGGTGGTGAGCAGTTCTTC,CASSFGSGGAGGEQFF
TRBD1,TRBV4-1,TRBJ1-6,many,TGCGCCAGCAGCCAAGTGGGACAGGGATATTCACCCCTCCACTTT,CASSQVGQGYSPLHF
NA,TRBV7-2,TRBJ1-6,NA,TGTGCCAGCAGTTTTAGGGGCCCAGGCTCACCCCTCCACTTT,CASSFRGPGSPLHF
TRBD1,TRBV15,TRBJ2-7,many,TGTGCCACCAGCAGAGGACAGGGGCGGACCTACGAGCAGTACTTC,CATSRGQGRTYEQYF
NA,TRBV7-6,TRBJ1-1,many,TGTGCCAGCAGCCATGGGGGCTCCCCAAACACTGAAGCTTTCTTT,CASSHGGSPNTEAFF
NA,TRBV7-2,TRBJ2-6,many,TGTGCCAGCAGCTTAGCGACTGGGGCCAACGTCCTGACTTTC,CASSLATGANVLTF
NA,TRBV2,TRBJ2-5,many,TGTGCCAGCAGAGGAGGGTTCCAAGAGACCCAGTACTTC,CASRGGFQETQYF
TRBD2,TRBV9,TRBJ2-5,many,TGTGCCAGCAGCTGGACTAGCGGGGGGGCCACAGAGACCCAGTACTTC,CASSWTSGGATETQYF
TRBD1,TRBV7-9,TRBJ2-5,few,TGTGCCAGCAGAACCGGCGGCAGGGGGTCAGAGACCCAGTACTTC,CASRTGGRGSETQYF
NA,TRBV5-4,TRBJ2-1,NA,TGTGCCAGCAGCTTGTCCATTCATGAGCAGTTCTTC,CASSLSIHEQFF
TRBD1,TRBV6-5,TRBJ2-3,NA,TGTGCCAGCAGTTCCCCGGGACAGAGCACAGATACGCAGTATTTT,CASSSPGQSTDTQYF
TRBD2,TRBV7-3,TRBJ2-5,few,TGTGCCAGCAGCCTACTAGCGGGGGGAGTAGAGACCCAGTACTTC,CASSLLAGGVETQYF
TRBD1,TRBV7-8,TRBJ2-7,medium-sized,TGTGCCAGCAGCTTGAGCTCCGGGACAGGGAACTACGAGCAGTACTTC,CASSLSSGTGNYEQYF
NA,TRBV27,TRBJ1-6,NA,TGTGCCAGCAGTTTGGGAGGGGATATAGATTCACCCCTCCACTTT,CASSLGGDIDSPLHF
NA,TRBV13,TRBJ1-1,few,TGTGCCAGCAGCCCTGGGTCCCCCGGGACTGAAGCTTTCTTT,CASSPGSPGTEAFF
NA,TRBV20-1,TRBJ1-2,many,TGCAGTGCTAGAGTACGGGACAACTATGGCTACACCTTC,CSARVRDNYGYTF
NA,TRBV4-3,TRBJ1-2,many,TGCGCCAGCAGCCAAGATTGGTTGCAACTTTCCTATGGCTACACCTTC,CASSQDWLQLSYGYTF
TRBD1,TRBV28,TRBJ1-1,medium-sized,TGTGCCAGCAGTCCCCCCGGGACAGGGTCTGGAGATACTGAAGCTTTCTTT,CASSPPGTGSGDTEAFF
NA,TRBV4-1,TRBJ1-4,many,TGCGCCAGCAGCCGAGGCGGTCGAGATAATGAAAAACTGTTTTTT,CASSRGGRDNEKLFF